The T cell receptor (beta chain) described here comes from a study of beta chain features in type 1 diabetes. Study-wide background: Examination of sorted cells across all samples involved approximately 100,000,000 cells.

Deletions cut 2 bases from V and 4 bases from J, with 8 bases between. The germline V gene encodes CDR1 GTSNPN and CDR2 SVGIG (reference sequence). The CDR3 consists of 13 residues. The investigators reverse transcribed all of the isolated RNA, so they sequenced expressed TCRB transcripts. Assay used: immunoSEQ multiplex PCR; TCRdb lists only in-frame clones, some missing. The sample lists under 300,000 clones, 25% to 35% occurring once. Sequences were obtained from central memory CD4+ T cells from blood. This clonotype was sampled from a man aged 25 to 45 in good health. The V and J genes are TRBV30 and TRBJ1-4; no firm D call. Written as DNA, the CDR3 is TGTGCCTGGAGTTCGCAGATTAATGAAAAACTGTTTTTT. Translated, it gives CAWSSQINEKLFF.